Below, one T cell receptor (beta chain) is given with its context. Data came from immunoSEQ multiplex PCR; TCRdb stores just in-frame clones and leaves some out. The table records hundreds of thousands of clones, roughly nine tenths of them present only once. The data were taken from a study of blood T cell repertoires in COVID-19. Looking at the study overall: Researchers got acute and convalescent COVID-19 samples from the United States, Italy and Spain.

J lost 1 base, V lost 4 bases, and 4 bases had no gene match. Germline-derived CDR1 and CDR2 are SGHDN and FVKESK. The CDR3 has 14 residues. Sequencing used peripheral blood. The TCR sequence derives from a man aged 35 to 55 with acute or convalescent COVID-19. V usage is TRBV14 and J usage is TRBJ2-7; TRBD1 matches at 7 bases. The CDR3 is CASSPDRLSYEQYF. For the CDR3, the DNA is TGTGCCAGCAGCCCGGACAGGCTATCCTACGAGCAGTACTTC.